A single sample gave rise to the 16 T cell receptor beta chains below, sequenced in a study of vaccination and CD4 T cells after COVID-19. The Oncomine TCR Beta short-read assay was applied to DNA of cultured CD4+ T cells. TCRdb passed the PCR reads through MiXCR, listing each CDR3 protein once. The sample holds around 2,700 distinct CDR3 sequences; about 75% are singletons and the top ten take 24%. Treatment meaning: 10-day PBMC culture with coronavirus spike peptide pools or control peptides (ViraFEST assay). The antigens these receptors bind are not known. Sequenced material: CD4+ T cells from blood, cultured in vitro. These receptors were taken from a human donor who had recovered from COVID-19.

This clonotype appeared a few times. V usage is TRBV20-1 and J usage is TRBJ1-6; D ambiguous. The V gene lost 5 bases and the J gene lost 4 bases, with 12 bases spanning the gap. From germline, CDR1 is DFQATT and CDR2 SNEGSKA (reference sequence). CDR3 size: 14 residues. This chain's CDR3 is CSAPSLGYNSPLHF. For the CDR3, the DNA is TGCAGTGCTCCTAGTCTTGGGTATAATTCACCCCTCCACTTT.

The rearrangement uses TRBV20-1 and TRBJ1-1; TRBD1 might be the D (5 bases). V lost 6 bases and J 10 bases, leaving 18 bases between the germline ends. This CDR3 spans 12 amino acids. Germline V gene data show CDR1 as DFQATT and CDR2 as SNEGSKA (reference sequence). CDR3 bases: TGCAGTGCAACCCCCATACCAAGGGGAGCTTTCTTT. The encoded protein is CSATPIPRGAFF.

In DNA form, the CDR3 reads TGTGCCAGCAGTGTTATCTTCGGGTGGAGCCCGAAAGGGGAGATCACCTATGGCTACACCTTC. Encoded protein: CASSVIFGWSPKGEITYGYTF. This chain connects TRBV2 to TRBJ1-2; weak D call: TRBD1 (5 bases). V was shortened by 4 bases and J by 4 bases, with 34 bases between the two germline ends. Germline CDR1 SNHLY, CDR2 FYNNEI. The CDR3 loop spans 21 amino acids.

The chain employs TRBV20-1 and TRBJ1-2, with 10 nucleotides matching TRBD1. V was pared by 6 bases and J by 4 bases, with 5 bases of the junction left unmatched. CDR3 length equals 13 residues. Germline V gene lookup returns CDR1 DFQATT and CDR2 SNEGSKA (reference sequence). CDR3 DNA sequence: TGCAGTGCGCAGACAGGGGGCGGCTATGGCTACACCTTC. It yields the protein CSAQTGGGYGYTF.

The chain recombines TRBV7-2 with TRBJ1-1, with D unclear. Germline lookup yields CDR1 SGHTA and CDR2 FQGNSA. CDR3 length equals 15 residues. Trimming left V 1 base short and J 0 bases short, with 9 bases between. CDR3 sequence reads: CASSLGMSLNTEAFF. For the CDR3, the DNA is TGTGCCAGCAGCTTAGGGATGAGCTTGAACACTGAAGCTTTCTTT. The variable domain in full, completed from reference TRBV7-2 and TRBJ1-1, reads GAGVSQSPSNKVTEKGKDVELRCDPISGHTALYWYRQSLGQGLEFLIYFQGNSAPDKSGLPSDRFSAERTGGSVSTLTIQRTQQEDSAVYLCASSLGMSLNTEAFFGQGTRLTVV.

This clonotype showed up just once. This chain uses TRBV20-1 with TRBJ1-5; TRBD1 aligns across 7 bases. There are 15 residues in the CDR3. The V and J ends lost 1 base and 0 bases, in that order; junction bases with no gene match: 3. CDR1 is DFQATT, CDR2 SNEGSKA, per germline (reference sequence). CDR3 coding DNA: TGCAGTGCTAGAGGGGGACAGACTAGCAATCAGCCCCAGCATTTT. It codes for CSARGGQTSNQPQHF.

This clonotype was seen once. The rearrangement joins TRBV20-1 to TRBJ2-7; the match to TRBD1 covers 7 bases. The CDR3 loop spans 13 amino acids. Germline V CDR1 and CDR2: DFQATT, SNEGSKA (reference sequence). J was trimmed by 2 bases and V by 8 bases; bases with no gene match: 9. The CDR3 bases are TGCAGTTCCCCGACAGGGAAAACCTACGAGCAGTACTTC. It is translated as CSSPTGKTYEQYF.

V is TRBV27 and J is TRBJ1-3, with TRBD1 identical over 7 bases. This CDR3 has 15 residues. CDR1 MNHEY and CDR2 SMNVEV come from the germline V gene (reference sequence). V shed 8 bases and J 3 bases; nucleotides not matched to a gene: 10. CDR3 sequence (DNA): TGTGCCAGCCGACCGACAGGGACGGGTGGAAACACCATATATTTT. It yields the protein CASRPTGTGGNTIYF.

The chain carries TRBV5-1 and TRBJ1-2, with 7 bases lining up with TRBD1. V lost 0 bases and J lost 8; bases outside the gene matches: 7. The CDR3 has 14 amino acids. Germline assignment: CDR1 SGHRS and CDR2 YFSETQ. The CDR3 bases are TGCGCCAGCAGCTTGGGCGGCAGGGGGACCGGCTACACCTTC. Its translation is CASSLGGRGTGYTF.

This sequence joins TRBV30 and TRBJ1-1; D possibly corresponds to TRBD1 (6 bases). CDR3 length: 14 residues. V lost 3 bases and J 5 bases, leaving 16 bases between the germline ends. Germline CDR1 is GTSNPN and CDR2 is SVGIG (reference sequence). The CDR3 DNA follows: TGTGCCTGGAGGAGAACATCCCAGGGGACTGAAGCTTTCTTT. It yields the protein CAWRRTSQGTEAFF. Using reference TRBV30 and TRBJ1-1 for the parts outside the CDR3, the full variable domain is SQTIHQWPATLVQPVGSPLSLECTVEGTSNPNLYWYRQAAGRGLQLLFYSVGIGQISSEVPQNLSASRPQDRQFILSSKKLLLSDSGFYLCAWRRTSQGTEAFFGQGTRLTVV.

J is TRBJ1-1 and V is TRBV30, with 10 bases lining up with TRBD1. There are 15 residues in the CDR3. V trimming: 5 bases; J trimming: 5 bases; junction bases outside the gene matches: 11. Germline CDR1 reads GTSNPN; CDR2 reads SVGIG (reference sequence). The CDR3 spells CAWRWGQGRWTEAFF. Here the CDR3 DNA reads TGTGCCTGGCGATGGGGACAGGGGAGATGGACTGAAGCTTTCTTT.

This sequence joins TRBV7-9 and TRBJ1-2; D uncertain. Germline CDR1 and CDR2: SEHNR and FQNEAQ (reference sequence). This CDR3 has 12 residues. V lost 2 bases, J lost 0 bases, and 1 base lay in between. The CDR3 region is CASSLSNYGYTF. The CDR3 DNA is TGTGCCAGCAGCTTATCTAACTATGGCTACACCTTC.

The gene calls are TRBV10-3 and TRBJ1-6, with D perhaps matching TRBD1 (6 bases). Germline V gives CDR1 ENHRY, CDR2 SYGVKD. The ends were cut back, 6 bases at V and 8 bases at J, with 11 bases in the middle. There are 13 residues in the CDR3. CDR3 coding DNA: TGTGCCATCAGGAGACAGGTCGATTCACCCCTCCACTTT. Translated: CAIRRQVDSPLHF.

The CDR3 nucleotides are TGTGCCATCAGTGGGCAGGGTGAGGGCCCTTTAGTC. Amino acids: CAISGQGEGPLV. This chain connects TRBV10-3 to TRBJ2-7; D possibly uses TRBD1 or TRBD2 (5 bases each). The CDR3 spans 12 residues. Germline V CDR1 and CDR2: ENHRY, SYGVKD.

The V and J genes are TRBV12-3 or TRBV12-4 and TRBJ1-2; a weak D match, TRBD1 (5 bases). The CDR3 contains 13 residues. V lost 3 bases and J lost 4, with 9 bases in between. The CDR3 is CASSFGRGYGYTF. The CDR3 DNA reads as TGTGCCAGCAGTTTCGGGAGGGGCTATGGCTACACCTTC.

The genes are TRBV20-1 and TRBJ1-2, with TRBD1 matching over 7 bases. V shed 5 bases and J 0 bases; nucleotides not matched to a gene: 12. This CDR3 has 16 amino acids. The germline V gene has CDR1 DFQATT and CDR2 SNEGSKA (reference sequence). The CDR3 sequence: CSAEPDRLSANYGYTF. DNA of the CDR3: TGCAGTGCTGAACCGGACAGGCTCTCAGCTAACTATGGCTACACCTTC.